These T cell receptor beta chains were read from a single sample in a study of OX40 agonist ivuxolimab in advanced cancers. Sequenced by immunoSEQ multiplex PCR; TCRdb stores in-frame clones only, minus some. Of under 85,000 clones listed, almost 85% are singletons. The sample here was CD4+ or CD8+ T cells sorted from blood, taken in a trial of the OX40 agonist ivuxolimab. The origin of the receptors is an adult with an advanced solid tumor such as melanoma, head and neck, liver or kidney cancer. CDR3s include the opening cysteine and the closing phenylalanine or tryptophan. The D gene is left open where the match is weak. Not all rows give a size; the values are once, few, many and, for expanded clones, a class.

J: TRBJ2-3
D: TRBD1
size: .
V: TRBV30
DNA: TGTGCCTGGAGTGTATTGGGGACAGGGGCCGTGGCAGATACGCAGTATTTT
CDR3: CAWSVLGTGAVADTQYF

J: TRBJ2-3
D: .
size: .
V: TRBV7-3
DNA: TGTGCCAGCGGGTTAAGGGGCCGAAGCACAGATACGCAGTATTTT
CDR3: CASGLRGRSTDTQYF

J: TRBJ2-5
D: .
size: .
V: TRBV7-2
DNA: TGTGCCAGCAGCTTAGCGTCGGGCGGGACCCTCGGGACCCAGTACTTC
CDR3: CASSLASGGTLGTQYF

J: TRBJ1-2
D: .
size: .
V: TRBV5-6
DNA: TGTGCCAGCAGCCCCGGGGGGGGAGGCTACACCTTC
CDR3: CASSPGGGGYTF

J: TRBJ2-3
D: .
size: .
V: TRBV5-1
DNA: TGCGCCAGCAGCTTGGGAGGGAGCGCAGATACGCAGTATTTT
CDR3: CASSLGGSADTQYF

J: TRBJ1-5
D: .
size: .
V: TRBV6-1
DNA: TGTGCCAGCAGTACGGGGGGCAATCAGCCCCAGCATTTT
CDR3: CASSTGGNQPQHF

J: TRBJ2-1
D: .
size: .
V: TRBV29-1
DNA: TGCAGCGCAGGAGGGACGGACCACTCCTACAATGAGCAGTTCTTC
CDR3: CSAGGTDHSYNEQFF

J: TRBJ2-7
D: .
size: large
V: TRBV19
DNA: TGTGCCAGTAGTATAGAGGGAGGAAACTACGAGCAGTACTTC
CDR3: CASSIEGGNYEQYF

J: TRBJ1-1
D: .
size: .
V: TRBV5-4
DNA: TGTGCCAGCAGCCCAGCTGCATCTATGAACACTGAAGCTTTCTTT
CDR3: CASSPAASMNTEAFF

J: TRBJ1-5
D: TRBD1
size: .
V: TRBV4-1
DNA: TGCGCCAGCAGCCAAGCACCAACAGGGGTAGATCCGCCCCAGCATTTT
CDR3: CASSQAPTGVDPPQHF

J: TRBJ1-5
D: .
size: .
V: TRBV19
DNA: TGTGCCAGTAGTGATAGACAGGTTAGGCGCAATCAGCCCCAGCATTTT
CDR3: CASSDRQVRRNQPQHF

J: TRBJ2-7
D: .
size: once
V: TRBV5-1
DNA: TGCGCCAGCAGCTTGGCCGGGGGAGATTCCTACGAGCAGTACTTC
CDR3: CASSLAGGDSYEQYF

J: TRBJ1-1
D: .
size: .
V: TRBV27
DNA: TGTGCCAGCAGTCGAGGACATGAAGCTTTCTTT
CDR3: CASSRGHEAFF

J: TRBJ2-5
D: .
size: .
V: TRBV4-2
DNA: TGTGCCAGCAGCCAAGATCATGTGATGGGGGGCGGGCAAGAGACCCAGTACTTC
CDR3: CASSQDHVMGGGQETQYF

J: TRBJ2-3
D: .
size: .
V: TRBV4-3
DNA: TGCGCCAGCAGCCACCTCGGACAGCAATCTAGCACAGATACGCAGTATTTT
CDR3: CASSHLGQQSSTDTQYF

J: TRBJ2-7
D: .
size: .
V: TRBV5-6
DNA: TGTGCCAGCAGCCCCACCTGGGAGCAGTACTTC
CDR3: CASSPTWEQYF

J: TRBJ1-6
D: .
size: .
V: TRBV2
DNA: TGTGCCAGCAGAAAGACGACCTATAATTCACCCCTCCACTTT
CDR3: CASRKTTYNSPLHF

J: TRBJ2-5
D: TRBD1
size: few
V: TRBV19
DNA: TGTGCCAGTAGTGTCCGAAGACAGGGACCGGGAGAGACCCAGTACTTC
CDR3: CASSVRRQGPGETQYF

J: TRBJ2-3
D: .
size: .
V: TRBV11-3
DNA: TGTGCCAGCAGCGGAGACGGGGGTGGCACAGATACGCAGTATTTT
CDR3: CASSGDGGGTDTQYF

J: TRBJ2-1
D: TRBD1
size: once
V: TRBV7-8
DNA: TGTGCCAGCAGCCATGGACAGGTCAGCTCCTACAATGAGCAGTTCTTC
CDR3: CASSHGQVSSYNEQFF

J: TRBJ2-7
D: .
size: .
V: TRBV11-2
DNA: TGTGCCAGCAGCTTAGGAGCGGGCCGATCCTACGAGCAGTACTTC
CDR3: CASSLGAGRSYEQYF

J: TRBJ1-6
D: .
size: few
V: TRBV5-6
DNA: TGTGCCAGCAGCCCACCGGGGGGCAACCTTAATTCACCCCTCCACTTT
CDR3: CASSPPGGNLNSPLHF

J: TRBJ2-3
D: TRBD2
size: .
V: TRBV5-4
DNA: TGTGCCAGCAGCTTGAGTAGCGGGTCCGGGGATACGCAGTATTTT
CDR3: CASSLSSGSGDTQYF

J: TRBJ2-2
D: .
size: .
V: TRBV27
DNA: TGTGCCAGCAGGACGAATGCGGGGTCCAACACCGGGGAGCTGTTTTTT
CDR3: CASRTNAGSNTGELFF

J: TRBJ1-1
D: TRBD1
size: .
V: TRBV11-3
DNA: TGTGCCAGCAGCTGGACAGGGAACACTGAAGCTTTCTTT
CDR3: CASSWTGNTEAFF

J: TRBJ1-5
D: .
size: .
V: TRBV2
DNA: TGTGCCAGCAGCTCCGGGACGAAAGGCAATCAGCCCCAGCATTTT
CDR3: CASSSGTKGNQPQHF

J: TRBJ1-6
D: .
size: .
V: TRBV18
DNA: TGTGCCAGCTCACCAGGGAGTGGAGTGAATTCACCCCTCCACTTT
CDR3: CASSPGSGVNSPLHF

J: TRBJ2-7
D: .
size: once
V: TRBV6-5
DNA: TGTGCCAGCAGTTACTCGATGGCGGTCCGCTACGAGCAGTACTTC
CDR3: CASSYSMAVRYEQYF

J: TRBJ2-3
D: TRBD2
size: .
V: TRBV5-4
DNA: TGTGCCGCCACCAGGACTAGCGGGGGGCGGGCAGATACGCAGTATTTT
CDR3: CAATRTSGGRADTQYF

J: TRBJ1-6
D: TRBD1
size: few
V: TRBV6-5
DNA: TGTGCCAGCTGCCGGGACAGAGGGGGGAATTCACCCCTCCACTTT
CDR3: CASCRDRGGNSPLHF

J: TRBJ2-7
D: .
size: .
V: TRBV13
DNA: TGTGCCAGCAGCTTAGCAGGGTCGGATTACGAGCAGTACTTC
CDR3: CASSLAGSDYEQYF

J: TRBJ2-3
D: .
size: .
V: TRBV5-5
DNA: TGTGCCAGCAGCCTAACCTACGCTAAGTATTTT
CDR3: CASSLTYAKYF

J: TRBJ2-6
D: .
size: .
V: TRBV6-1
DNA: TGTGCCAGCAGTGAACGCGGGGCATCTGGGGCCAACGTCCTGACTTTC
CDR3: CASSERGASGANVLTF

J: TRBJ2-2
D: .
size: .
V: TRBV7-3
DNA: TGTGCCAGCAGCCAAGACACGACCGGGGAGCTGTTTTTT
CDR3: CASSQDTTGELFF

J: TRBJ1-1
D: .
size: once
V: TRBV7-9
DNA: TGTGCCAGCAGCCTAGCGGCGGGGCCCGCTGAAGCTTTCTTT
CDR3: CASSLAAGPAEAFF

J: TRBJ1-1
D: TRBD1
size: .
V: TRBV13
DNA: TGTGCCAGCAGCTTAGGGGACAGGGCTGAAGCTTTCTTT
CDR3: CASSLGDRAEAFF

J: TRBJ2-7
D: .
size: .
V: TRBV6-5
DNA: TGTGCCAGCAGTTACTCGGGTCCTCCCTACGAGCAGTACTTC
CDR3: CASSYSGPPYEQYF

J: TRBJ2-7
D: .
size: .
V: TRBV6-6
DNA: TGTGCCAGCAGTGACAGCTCCTACGAGCAGTACTTC
CDR3: CASSDSSYEQYF

J: TRBJ1-6
D: TRBD1
size: .
V: TRBV2
DNA: TGTGCCAGCAGCCGGGACAGGGCTTCTAACCTCCACTTT
CDR3: CASSRDRASNLHF

J: TRBJ1-1
D: TRBD1
size: few
V: TRBV5-4
DNA: TGTGCCAGCAGCCGCCGACAGGGGGTATCTGAAGCTTTCTTT
CDR3: CASSRRQGVSEAFF

J: TRBJ1-1
D: .
size: .
V: TRBV27
DNA: TGTGCCAGCAGTTCAAGGGTATTCGCTGAAGCTTTCTTT
CDR3: CASSSRVFAEAFF

J: TRBJ1-1
D: TRBD1
size: .
V: TRBV5-1
DNA: TGCGCCAGCAGGTTGGGACAGGAAAACACTGAAGCTTTCTTT
CDR3: CASRLGQENTEAFF

J: TRBJ1-4
D: TRBD1
size: few
V: TRBV2
DNA: TGTGCCAGCAGTGCGGGGCCCCAGGGGGCCCTAAATGAAAAACTGTTTTTT
CDR3: CASSAGPQGALNEKLFF

J: TRBJ2-1
D: TRBD2
size: .
V: TRBV15
DNA: TGTGCCACCAGTTTTAGCGGGAGCTCCTACAATGAGCAGTTCTTC
CDR3: CATSFSGSSYNEQFF

J: TRBJ1-1
D: .
size: .
V: TRBV9
DNA: TGTGCCAGCAGCCTCGGGGGGTTCACTGAAGCTTTCTTT
CDR3: CASSLGGFTEAFF

J: TRBJ1-1
D: TRBD1
size: .
V: TRBV27
DNA: TGTGCCAGAGCCTTTAAGACAGGGGTCAGCACTGAAGCTTTCTTT
CDR3: CARAFKTGVSTEAFF

J: TRBJ2-3
D: .
size: .
V: TRBV5-1
DNA: TGCGCCAGCAGCTTGGCGGCCCACACAGATACGCAGTATTTT
CDR3: CASSLAAHTDTQYF

J: TRBJ2-7
D: TRBD1
size: .
V: TRBV28
DNA: TGTGCCAGCAGGAACGGACAGGGTGGCGAGCAGTACTTC
CDR3: CASRNGQGGEQYF

J: TRBJ2-3
D: .
size: .
V: TRBV14
DNA: TGTGCCAGCAGCCGGGGACGACTTAGCACAGATACGCAGTATTTT
CDR3: CASSRGRLSTDTQYF

J: TRBJ2-7
D: .
size: .
V: TRBV7-2
DNA: TGTGCCAGCAGCCCGCGGGGCGGTTCGTTATCCTACGAGCAGTACTTC
CDR3: CASSPRGGSLSYEQYF

J: TRBJ1-5
D: .
size: .
V: TRBV19
DNA: TGTGCCAGTAGTGTACAGGGCACCCCGAGCTATAGCAATCAGCCCCAGCATTTT
CDR3: CASSVQGTPSYSNQPQHF

J: TRBJ1-3
D: .
size: .
V: TRBV11-2
DNA: TGTGCCAGCAGCCCCGGCAGGAGCTCTGGAAACACCATATATTTT
CDR3: CASSPGRSSGNTIYF

J: TRBJ1-2
D: .
size: .
V: TRBV7-9
DNA: TGTGCCAGCAGCTTAGCGCGGACAGCAAATCTTAACTATGGCTACACCTTC
CDR3: CASSLARTANLNYGYTF

J: TRBJ2-7
D: .
size: once
V: TRBV12-5
DNA: TGTGCTAGTGGTGTAAACCCGGGCGGCGAGCAGTACTTC
CDR3: CASGVNPGGEQYF